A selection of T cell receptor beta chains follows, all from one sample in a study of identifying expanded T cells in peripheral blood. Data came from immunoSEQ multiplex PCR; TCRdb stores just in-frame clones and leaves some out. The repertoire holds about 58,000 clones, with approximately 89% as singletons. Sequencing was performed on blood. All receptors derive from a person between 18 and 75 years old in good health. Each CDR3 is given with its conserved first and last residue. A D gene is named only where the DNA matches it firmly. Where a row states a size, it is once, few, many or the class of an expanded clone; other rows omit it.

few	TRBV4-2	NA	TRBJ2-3	CASSQSVPGDGTDTQYF	TGTGCCAGCAGCCAATCCGTACCAGGGGATGGGACAGATACGCAGTATTTT
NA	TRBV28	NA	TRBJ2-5	CASSLPRQEKETQYF	TGTGCCAGCAGTTTACCGAGACAGGAGAAAGAGACCCAGTACTTC
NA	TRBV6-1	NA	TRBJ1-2	CASIPEGGTPGGYTF	TGTGCCAGCATCCCGGAGGGGGGGACTCCCGGTGGCTACACCTTC
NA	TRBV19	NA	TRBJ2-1	CASSIRGAYNEQFF	TGTGCCAGTAGTATTAGGGGGGCCTACAATGAGCAGTTCTTC
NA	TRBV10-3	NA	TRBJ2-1	CAISPGHNEQFF	TGTGCCATCAGTCCGGGGCACAATGAGCAGTTCTTC
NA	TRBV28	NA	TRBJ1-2	CASSWISNYGYTF	TGTGCCAGCAGTTGGATTTCCAACTATGGCTACACCTTC
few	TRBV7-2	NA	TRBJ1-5	CASSLVWGGDQPQHF	TGTGCCAGCAGCTTAGTCTGGGGAGGCGATCAGCCCCAGCATTTT
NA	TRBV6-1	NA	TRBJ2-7	CASSDGTHREQYF	TGTGCCAGCAGCGACGGGACACATAGAGAGCAGTACTTC
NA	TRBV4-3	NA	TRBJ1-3	CASSRDLSNTIYF	TGCGCCAGCAGCCGAGACCTTTCGAACACCATATATTTT
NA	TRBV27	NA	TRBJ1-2	CASSLGTGLYGYTF	TGTGCCAGCAGTTTAGGGACGGGTCTTTATGGCTACACCTTC
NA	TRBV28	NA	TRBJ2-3	CASSLIAGGTDTQYF	TGTGCCAGCAGTTTAATCGCAGGGGGCACAGATACGCAGTATTTT
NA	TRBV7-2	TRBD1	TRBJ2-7	CASSPDRGLYYEQYF	TGTGCCAGCAGCCCCGACAGGGGGCTTTACTACGAGCAGTACTTC
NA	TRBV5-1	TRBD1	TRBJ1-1	CANSLAPTGASEAFF	TGCGCCAACAGCTTGGCCCCGACAGGGGCGAGTGAAGCTTTCTTT
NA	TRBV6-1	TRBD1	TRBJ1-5	CASSGPTTGTSNQPQHF	TGTGCCAGCAGTGGCCCGACGACAGGGACGAGCAATCAGCCCCAGCATTTT
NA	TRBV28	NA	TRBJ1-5	CASKGASSNQPQHF	TGTGCCAGCAAAGGGGCCTCTAGCAATCAGCCCCAGCATTTT
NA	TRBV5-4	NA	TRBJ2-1	CASSLVGAYNEQFF	TGTGCCAGCAGCTTGGTGGGGGCTTACAATGAGCAGTTCTTC
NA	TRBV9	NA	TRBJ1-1	CASSLQESAEAFF	TGTGCCAGCAGCCTACAGGAGAGTGCTGAAGCTTTCTTT
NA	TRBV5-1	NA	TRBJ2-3	CASSLDVYPTDTQYF	TGCGCCAGCAGCTTGGACGTCTACCCCACAGATACGCAGTATTTT
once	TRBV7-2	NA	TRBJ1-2	CASSLAGRDYGYTF	TGTGCCAGCAGCTTGGCGGGAAGGGACTATGGCTACACCTTC
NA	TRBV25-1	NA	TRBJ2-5	CASILGETQYF	TGTGCCAGCATCCTGGGGGAGACCCAGTACTTC
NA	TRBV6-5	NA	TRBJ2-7	CASSLGTGEQYF	TGTGCCAGCAGTTTGGGGACGGGTGAGCAGTACTTC
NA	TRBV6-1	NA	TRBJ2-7	CASSEISWYEQYF	TGTGCCAGCAGTGAAATTTCTTGGTACGAGCAGTACTTC
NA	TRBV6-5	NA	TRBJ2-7	CASSYIGQPSYEQYF	TGTGCCAGCAGTTACATCGGACAGCCCTCCTACGAGCAGTACTTC
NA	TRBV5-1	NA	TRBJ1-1	CASSLESANTEAFF	TGCGCCAGCAGCTTGGAGTCAGCGAACACTGAAGCTTTCTTT
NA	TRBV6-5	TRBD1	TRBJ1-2	CASSYSKTGNYGYTF	TGTGCCAGCAGTTACTCGAAGACAGGGAACTATGGCTACACCTTC
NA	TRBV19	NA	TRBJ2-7	CASSISGNYEQYF	TGTGCCAGTAGTATATCGGGGAACTACGAGCAGTACTTC